One sample yielded the 5 T cell receptor beta chains listed below, sequenced in a study of identical twins. MiXCR, run by TCRdb on the 5' RACE reads, gives a single entry per CDR3 protein. Altogether about 810,000 distinct CDR3 sequences are present, 9% to 15% being singletons, with the ten largest covering around 1.5%. These data are also associated with another study on yellow fever vaccine responses in identical twins.

The material sequenced was PBMCs. Receptors were obtained from a woman aged 18-30 years in good health.

This clonotype was detected a few times. The gene calls are TRBV4-1 and TRBJ2-7, with 7 bases fitting TRBD1. The CDR3 is made up of 14 amino acids. V lost 1 base and J lost 6; bases outside the gene matches: 6. Germline CDR1 and CDR2: MGHRA and YSYEKL. This CDR3 reads CASSQATGDIEQYF. DNA of the CDR3: TGCGCCAGCAGCCAAGCAACAGGGGACATCGAGCAGTACTTC.

This clonotype came up a few times. The chain joins TRBV12-3 or TRBV12-4 to TRBJ1-4; no clear D gene. This CDR3 has 14 amino acids. Trimming left V 3 bases short and J 3 bases short, with 8 bases between. CDR3 amino acids: CASSFGVPNEKLFF. The CDR3 nucleotides are TGTGCCAGCAGTTTCGGGGTGCCTAATGAAAAACTGTTTTTT.

This clonotype was seen a handful of times. The chain couples TRBV14 to TRBJ1-2; 7 bases agree with TRBD1. The V segment lost 1 base and the J segment 4 bases; nucleotides outside the gene matches: 6. The CDR3 sequence is 15 residues long. Germline V gene data show CDR1 as SGHDN and CDR2 as FVKESK. The CDR3 region has the DNA TGTGCCAGCAGCCAAGTGGGGACAGTCTCCTATGGCTACACCTTC. Protein product: CASSQVGTVSYGYTF.

This clonotype was found a few times. The genes are TRBV3-1 and TRBJ2-4; TRBD2 might be the D (5 bases). CDR1 is LGHDT, CDR2 YNNKEL, per germline (reference sequence). V shed 2 bases and J shed 7 bases, with 9 bases lying between them. CDR3 length: 13 amino acids. The DNA for the CDR3 is TGTGCCAGCAGCCAAAATTGGAGGAACATTCAGTACTTC. It codes for CASSQNWRNIQYF.

V usage is TRBV15 and J usage is TRBJ2-1, with TRBD1 matching over 8 bases. CDR3 size: 20 residues. V was clipped by 1 base and J by 1 base; unmatched bases: 15. Germline assignment: CDR1 LNHNV and CDR2 YYDKDF (reference sequence). CDR3 in DNA: TGTGCCACCAGCAGAGCGAGGGCAGGGGGCGTCGGGGGTTCCTACAATGAGCAGTTCTTC. It codes for CATSRARAGGVGGSYNEQFF.